The clone carrying this T cell receptor (beta chain) came up many times. Its antigen is as yet unknown. From RNA, the CDR3 regions of TCR beta chains were amplified and sequenced. Scientists carried out first-round RT-PCR using HTBI primers and then a second-round multiplex PCR. MiXCR, applied by TCRdb to the multiplex PCR reads, yields one record per CDR3 protein. The table records about 400,000 distinct CDR3 sequences, 15% to 20% of them present only once. This specimen belongs to a study of Graves' ophthalmopathy and Graves' hyperthyroidism. Study information: Peripheral blood was obtained at first diagnosis, ahead of any treatment. The study, taken as a whole, reports: Blood shared most expanded thyroid clonotypes above 0.001 frequency.

The CDR3 contains 15 residues. Trimming removed 3 bases at V and 2 bases at J, with 11 bases between. CDR1 MNHEY and CDR2 SVGAGI come from the germline V gene. The clonotype originates from a young woman with Graves' ophthalmopathy. This rearrangement joins TRBV6-5 to TRBJ1-3; no definite D call. Sequencing was done on a sample of peripheral blood. CDR3 sequence (DNA): TGTGCCAGCAGTTATGTAGCTTCGGCTGGAAACACCATATATTTT. Translated: CASSYVASAGNTIYF.